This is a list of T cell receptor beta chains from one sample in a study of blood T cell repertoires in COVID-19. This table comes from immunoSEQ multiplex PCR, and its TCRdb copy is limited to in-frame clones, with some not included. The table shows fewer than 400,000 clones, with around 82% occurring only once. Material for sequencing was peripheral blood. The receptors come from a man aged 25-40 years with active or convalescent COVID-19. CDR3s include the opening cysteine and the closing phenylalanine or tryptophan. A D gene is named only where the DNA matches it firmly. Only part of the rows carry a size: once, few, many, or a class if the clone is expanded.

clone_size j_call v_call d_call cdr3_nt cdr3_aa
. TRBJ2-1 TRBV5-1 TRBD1 TGCGCCAGCTACCGGGACAGGGGTGACAATGAGCAGTTCTTC CASYRDRGDNEQFF
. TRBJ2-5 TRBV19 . TGTGCCAGTAGTATAGGTGGGCTGACACAAGAGACCCAGTACTTC CASSIGGLTQETQYF
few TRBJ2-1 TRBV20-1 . TGCAGTGCTCGCAGGGAGGTAGAGCAGTTCTTC CSARREVEQFF
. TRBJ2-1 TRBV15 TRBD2 TGTGCCACCAGCAGAGAATTAGCGGGGGCCCACAATGAGCAGTTCTTC CATSRELAGAHNEQFF
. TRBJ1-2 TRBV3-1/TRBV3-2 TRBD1 TGTGCCAGCAGCGTAACGACAGGGAGTTTTAACTATGGCTACACCTTC CASSVTTGSFNYGYTF
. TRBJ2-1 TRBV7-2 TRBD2 TGTGCCAGCAGCCCTCAGCGGGGCGGGGGGACCTACAATGAGCAGTTCTTC CASSPQRGGGTYNEQFF
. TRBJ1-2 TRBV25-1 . TGTGCCAGCAGTGAATTTTCAGGGGGCTACACCTTC CASSEFSGGYTF
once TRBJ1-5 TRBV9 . TGTGCCAGCAGCGTAGAGGGGATCCCCAATCAGCCCCAGCATTTT CASSVEGIPNQPQHF
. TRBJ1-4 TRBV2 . TGTGCCAGCAACCGGGCAGGGGACGGGGAAAAACTGTTTTTT CASNRAGDGEKLFF
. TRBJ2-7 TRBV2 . TGTGCCAGCAGTGAAAGGGACACCCTTAAGTACTTC CASSERDTLKYF
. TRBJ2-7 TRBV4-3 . TGCGCCAGCAGCCAAGGGGTAGTCGGGGAAACCTACGAGCAGTACTTC CASSQGVVGETYEQYF
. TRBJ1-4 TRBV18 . TGTGCCAGCTCACCAAGTGGCAATAATGAAAAACTGTTTTTT CASSPSGNNEKLFF
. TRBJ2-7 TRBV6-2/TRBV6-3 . TGTGCCAGCAGTTCCATCCAGACTAGTCCAACCTACGAGCAGTACTTC CASSSIQTSPTYEQYF
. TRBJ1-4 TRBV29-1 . TGCAGCGTTGAGTCCAGGCGTGGAAAACTGTTTTTT CSVESRRGKLFF
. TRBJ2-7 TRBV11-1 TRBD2 TGTGCCAGCAGCTTTGAGGGAGGGAGCTCCTACGAGCAGTACTTC CASSFEGGSSYEQYF
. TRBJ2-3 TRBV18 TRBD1 TGTGCCAGCTCACCGTCCAGGACAGGGGTCGCAGATACGCAGTATTTT CASSPSRTGVADTQYF
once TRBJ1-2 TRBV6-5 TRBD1 TGTGCCAGCAGCTTGGACAGGGCAAGAGGCTACACCTTC CASSLDRARGYTF
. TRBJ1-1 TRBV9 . TGTGCCAGCAGCCGTAGCCAGAACACTGAAGCTTTCTTT CASSRSQNTEAFF
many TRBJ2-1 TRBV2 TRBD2 TGTGCCAGCAGAACCGGACTAGCGGGAGTGAATGAGCAGTTCTTC CASRTGLAGVNEQFF
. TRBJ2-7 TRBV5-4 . TGTGCCAGCAGCTTGGGGAGGAAACTCGGAAAGTACGAGCAGTACTTC CASSLGRKLGKYEQYF
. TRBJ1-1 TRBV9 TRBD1 TGTGCCAGCAGCCCCCGGACAGGGGAGGTGAACACTGAAGCTTTCTTT CASSPRTGEVNTEAFF
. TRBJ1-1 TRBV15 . TGTGCCACCAGCGGCCGGGGGGCTAGGGTCGGGGACACTGAAGCTTTCTTT CATSGRGARVGDTEAFF
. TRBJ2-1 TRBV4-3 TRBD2 TGCGCCAGCAGCCACGAGACTAGCGGGGTCTACAATGAGCAGTTCTTC CASSHETSGVYNEQFF
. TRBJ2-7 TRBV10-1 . TGCGCCAGCACTAGCGACGACGAGCAGTACTTC CASTSDDEQYF
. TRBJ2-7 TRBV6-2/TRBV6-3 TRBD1 TGTGCCAGCAGTTACGGACAGGGGCGAACGACCTACGAGCAGTACTTC CASSYGQGRTTYEQYF
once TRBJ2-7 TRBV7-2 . TGTGCCAGCAGCAGATCCGGGACAAGTTACGAGCAGTACTTC CASSRSGTSYEQYF
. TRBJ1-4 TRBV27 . TGTCCAGTGGCAGGGGCGGAAAAACTGTTTTTT CPVAGAEKLFF
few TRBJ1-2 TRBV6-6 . TGTGCCAGCAGTTCCCCAGGGGTTGGCTACACCTTC CASSSPGVGYTF
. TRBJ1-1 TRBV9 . TGTGCCAGCAGCAATTCCGGGGAGAACACTGAAGCTTTCTTT CASSNSGENTEAFF
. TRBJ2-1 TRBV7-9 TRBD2 TGTGCCAGCAGTTCAACAGCGGGGGGTAATGAGCAGTTCTTC CASSSTAGGNEQFF
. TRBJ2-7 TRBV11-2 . TGTGCCAGCAGCTTAACTCACCCCTACGAGCAGTACTTC CASSLTHPYEQYF
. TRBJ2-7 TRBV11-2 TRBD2 TGTGCCAGCAGCTTAGGACCCGGGAGGGCCGGCGAGCAGTACTTC CASSLGPGRAGEQYF
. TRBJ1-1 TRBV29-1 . TGCAGCACTTCCCCCAGGGGCACTGAAGCTTTCTTT CSTSPRGTEAFF
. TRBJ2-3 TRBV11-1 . TGTGCCAGCAGCTTAGAGGGGGTTACAGATACGCAGTATTTT CASSLEGVTDTQYF
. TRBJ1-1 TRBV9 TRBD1 TGTGCCAGCAGCGTTGGACAGGAGGAGACTGAAGCTTTCTTT CASSVGQEETEAFF
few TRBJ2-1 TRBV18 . TGTGCCAGCTCACCGGGGACGGGGGTACGCGATGAGCAGTTCTTC CASSPGTGVRDEQFF
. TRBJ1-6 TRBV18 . TGTGCCAGCTCACTGTACCGACAGGAACAGAATTCACCCCTCCACTTT CASSLYRQEQNSPLHF
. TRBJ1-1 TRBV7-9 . TGTGCCAGCAGCACAGGTGGATCTGAAGCTTTCTTT CASSTGGSEAFF
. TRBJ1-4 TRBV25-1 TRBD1 TGTGCCAGCAGGGGTTTTCGGGACAGTAATGAAAAACTGTTTTTT CASRGFRDSNEKLFF
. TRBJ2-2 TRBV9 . TGTGCCAGCAGCGTACAAGCAGGGTCCGGGGAGCTGTTTTTT CASSVQAGSGELFF
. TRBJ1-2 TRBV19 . TGTGCCAGTAGTATAGTCGACAGACTGGGAGGCTACACCTTC CASSIVDRLGGYTF
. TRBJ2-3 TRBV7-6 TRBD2 TGTGCCAGCAGCTTACGAGCGGGAGCGGGCACAGATACGCAGTATTTT CASSLRAGAGTDTQYF
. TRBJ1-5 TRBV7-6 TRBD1 TGTGCCAGCAGTTCGACAGGGAATAGCAATCAGCCCCAGCATTTT CASSSTGNSNQPQHF
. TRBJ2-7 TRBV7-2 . TGTGCCAGCAGCTTAGCACAGGGTTTCGAGCAGTACTTC CASSLAQGFEQYF
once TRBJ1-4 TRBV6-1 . TGTGCCAGCAGTGATGCTCGGGAGAGACACCGTAATGAAAAACTGTTTTTT CASSDARERHRNEKLFF